This TCR beta chain emerged from a study of blood T cell repertoires in COVID-19. Overall study context: Collection of acute and convalescent COVID-19 samples took place in the United States, Italy and Spain. PBMCs, B-cell-depleted T cells, or T cells were the source of the cDNA or gDNA that made up the material.

Seattle's enrolled individuals joined amid active infection and were then monitored longitudinally. Methods used by the authors: How many nucleated cells were present was estimated from reference gene primer amplification. Sequencing used immunoSEQ multiplex PCR; TCRdb keeps in-frame clones, though not all of them. The V and J calls and clone size were taken over from that table, and D and trimming were inferred from the DNA. In the table there are about 370,000 clones, more than 70% of which are singletons. CDR3 size: 16 residues. With 0 bases clipped from V and 2 bases from J, the junction kept 5 bases outside the gene matches. Germline CDR1 reads PRHDT; CDR2 reads FYEKMQ (reference sequence).

The sequenced sample consisted of peripheral blood. The chain is built from TRBV13 and TRBJ2-5; 8 nucleotides agree with TRBD1. The receptor's source is a woman in her twenties or thirties with COVID-19, enrolled during active disease. The CDR3 nucleotides are TGTGCCAGCAGCTTAGGCCGGCAGGGGGCACAAGAGACCCAGTACTTC. Its translation is CASSLGRQGAQETQYF.